This TCR beta chain was sequenced for a study of blood T cell repertoires in COVID-19. Study details: The United States, Italy and Spain provided the acute and convalescent COVID-19 samples. T cells, B-cell-depleted T cells, or PBMCs provided the cDNA or gDNA that served as material.

In the study's own analysis: It was from reference gene primer amplification that nucleated cell counts were estimated. TCRdb keeps only in-frame clones here, not all; method: immunoSEQ multiplex PCR. V and J calls plus clone size are reproduced from that table; the DNA served to infer D and trimming. This repertoire shows some 120,000 clones, around 76% found once; its top ten account for 5.5%. The CDR3 is 13 residues long. The germline V and J ends were trimmed by 6 bases and 4 bases, with 12 bases remaining between them. Germline V gene data show CDR1 as MGHDK and CDR2 as SYGVNS. The sequence came from a man in his sixties with acute or convalescent COVID-19. This rearrangement joins TRBV25-1 to TRBJ1-2; D is unclear. Sequenced material: peripheral blood. The CDR3 is CASRGSSGYGYTF. The CDR3 nucleotides are TGTGCCAGCAGAGGGAGTAGTGGCTATGGCTACACCTTC.